This T cell receptor (beta chain) came from a study of vaccination effects on CD4 cells after COVID-19. As for the study in general: The median interval between the second dose and post-vaccine sampling was 72 days.

On this clone: Its cognate antigen is unknown.

Libraries were prepared by immunoSEQ multiplex PCR; TCRdb keeps only in-frame clonotypes and omits some of them. The data hold tens of thousands of clones, with around three quarters observed a single time. In the ViraFEST assay, antigen-specific CD4+ clonotypes were identified by expansion after peptide-pool stimulation. Researchers isolated CD4+ T cells once roughly nine days of culture had elapsed. Either the BNT162b2 or mRNA-1273 vaccine was given to participants in two doses. PBMC were cultured at under 2.5 million per well with 10 IU/ml IL-2 and 7.5 to 10 ug/ml peptides. Germline CDR1 is SEHNR and CDR2 is FQNEAQ (reference sequence). The CDR3 is 16 amino acids. V shed 2 bases, J shed 2 bases, and the junction held 6 bases outside the gene matches. Study results and caveats: Marked clonal contraction of both clone types appeared late after vaccination.

The sample here was CD4+ T cells from PBMCs cultured with HCoV-229E spike peptides, taken after COVID-19 vaccination. This chain uses TRBV7-9 with TRBJ2-1; 7 positions match TRBD2. The sequence was obtained from a human donor who received a COVID-19 vaccine. DNA for the CDR3: TGTGCCAGCAGCTTACGGCGGGGGACCACCTACAATGAGCAGTTCTTC. Translation gives CASSLRRGTTYNEQFF.